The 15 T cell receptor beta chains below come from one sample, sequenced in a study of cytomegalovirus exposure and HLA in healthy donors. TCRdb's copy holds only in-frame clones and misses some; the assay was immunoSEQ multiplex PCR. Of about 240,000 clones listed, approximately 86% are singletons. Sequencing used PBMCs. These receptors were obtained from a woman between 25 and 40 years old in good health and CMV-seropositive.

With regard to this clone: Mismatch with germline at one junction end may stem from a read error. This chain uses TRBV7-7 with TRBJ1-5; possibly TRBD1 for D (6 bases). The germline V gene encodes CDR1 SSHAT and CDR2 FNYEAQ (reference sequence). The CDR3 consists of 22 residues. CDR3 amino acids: CASSPAFPGDGVPLNSNQPQHF. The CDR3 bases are TGTGCTAGCAGCCCGGCGTTCCCAGGGGACGGGGTACCCTTAAATAGCAATCAGCCCCAGCATTTT.

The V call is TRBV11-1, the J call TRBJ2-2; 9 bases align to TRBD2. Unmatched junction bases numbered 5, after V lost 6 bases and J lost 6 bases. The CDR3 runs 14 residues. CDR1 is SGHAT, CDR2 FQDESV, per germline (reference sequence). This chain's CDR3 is CASSSQREAGELFF. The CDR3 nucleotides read TGTGCCAGCAGTAGTCAGCGGGAGGCCGGGGAGCTGTTTTTT.

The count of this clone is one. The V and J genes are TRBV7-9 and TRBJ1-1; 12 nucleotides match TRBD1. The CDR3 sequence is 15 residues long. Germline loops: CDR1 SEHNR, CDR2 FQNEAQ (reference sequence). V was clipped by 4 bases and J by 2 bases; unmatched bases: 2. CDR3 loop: CASSWDRGRNTEAFF. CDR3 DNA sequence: TGTGCCAGCAGCTGGGACAGGGGGCGCAACACTGAAGCTTTCTTT.

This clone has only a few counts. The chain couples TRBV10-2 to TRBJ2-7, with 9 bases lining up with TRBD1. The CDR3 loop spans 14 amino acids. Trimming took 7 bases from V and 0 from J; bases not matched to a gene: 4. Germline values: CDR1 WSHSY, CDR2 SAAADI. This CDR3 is CASTGTGISYEQYF. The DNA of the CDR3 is TGCGCCAGCACCGGGACAGGGATCTCCTACGAGCAGTACTTC.

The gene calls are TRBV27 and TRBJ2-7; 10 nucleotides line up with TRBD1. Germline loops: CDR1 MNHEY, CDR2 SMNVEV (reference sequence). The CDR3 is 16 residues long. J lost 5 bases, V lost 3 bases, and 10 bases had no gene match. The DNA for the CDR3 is TGTGCCAGCAGTTTTCTACCCGGGACAGGGGCCCACGAGCAGTACTTC. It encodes CASSFLPGTGAHEQYF.

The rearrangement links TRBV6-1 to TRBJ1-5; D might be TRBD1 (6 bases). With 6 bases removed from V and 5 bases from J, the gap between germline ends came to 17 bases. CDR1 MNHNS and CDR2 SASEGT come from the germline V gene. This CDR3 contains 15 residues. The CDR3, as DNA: TGTGCCAGCAGAAAATCGACAGGCTCCGATCAGCCCCAGCATTTT. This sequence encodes CASRKSTGSDQPQHF.

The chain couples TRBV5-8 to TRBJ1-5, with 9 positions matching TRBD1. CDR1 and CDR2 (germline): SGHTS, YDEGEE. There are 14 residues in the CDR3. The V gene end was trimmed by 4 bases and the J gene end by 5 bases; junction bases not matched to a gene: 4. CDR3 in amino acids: CASSRDRADQPQHF. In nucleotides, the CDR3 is TGTGCCAGCAGCAGGGACAGGGCGGATCAGCCCCAGCATTTT.

CDR3: CASRSPAGVGDTEAFF. The CDR3 region has the DNA TGCGCCAGCAGATCCCCGGCGGGGGTCGGAGACACTGAAGCTTTCTTT. The chain couples TRBV5-1 to TRBJ1-1, with a weak D call TRBD1 (5 bases). Germline V lookup: CDR1 SGHRS, CDR2 YFSETQ. The CDR3 covers 16 residues. Trimming shortened V by 5 bases and J by 3 bases, and 20 bases separated the two germline ends.

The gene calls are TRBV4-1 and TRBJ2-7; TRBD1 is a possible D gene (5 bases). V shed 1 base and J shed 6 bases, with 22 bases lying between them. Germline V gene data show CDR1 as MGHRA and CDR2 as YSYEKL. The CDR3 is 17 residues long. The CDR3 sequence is CASSQGGVRAFLGEQYF. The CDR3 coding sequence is TGCGCCAGCAGCCAAGGGGGCGTCAGGGCCTTTTTGGGCGAGCAGTACTTC.

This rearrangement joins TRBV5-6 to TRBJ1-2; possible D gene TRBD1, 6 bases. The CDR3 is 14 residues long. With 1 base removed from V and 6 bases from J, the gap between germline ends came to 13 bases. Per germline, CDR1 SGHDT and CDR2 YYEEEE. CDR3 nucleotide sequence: TGTGCCAGCAGCTTGCCGGGGGGCGCGGATGGCTACACCTTC. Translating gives CASSLPGGADGYTF.

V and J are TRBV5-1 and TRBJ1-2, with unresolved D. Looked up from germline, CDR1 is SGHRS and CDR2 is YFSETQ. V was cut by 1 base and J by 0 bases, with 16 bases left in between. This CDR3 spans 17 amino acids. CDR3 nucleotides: TGCGCCAGCAGCTTGACCCTTGGGAGAAGGGCTAACTATGGCTACACCTTC. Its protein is CASSLTLGRRANYGYTF.

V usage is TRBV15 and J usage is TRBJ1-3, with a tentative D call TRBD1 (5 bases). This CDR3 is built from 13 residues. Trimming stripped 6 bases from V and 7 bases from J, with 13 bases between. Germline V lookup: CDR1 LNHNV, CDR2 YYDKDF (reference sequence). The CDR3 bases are TGTGCCACCAGAACGGGCGGGGCGAACACCATATATTTT. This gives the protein CATRTGGANTIYF. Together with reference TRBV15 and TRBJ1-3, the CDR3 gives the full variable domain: DAMVIQNPRYQVTQFGKPVTLSCSQTLNHNVMYWYQQKSSQAPKLLFHYYDKDFNNEADTPDNFQSRRPNTSFCFLDIRSPGLGDTAMYLCATRTGGANTIYFGEGSWLTVV.

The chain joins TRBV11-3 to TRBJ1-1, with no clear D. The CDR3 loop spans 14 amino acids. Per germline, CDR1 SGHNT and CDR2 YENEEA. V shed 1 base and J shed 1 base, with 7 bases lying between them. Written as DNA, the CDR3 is TGTGCCAGCAGCTTAGGGCAACCGAACACTGAAGCTTTCTTT. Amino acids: CASSLGQPNTEAFF. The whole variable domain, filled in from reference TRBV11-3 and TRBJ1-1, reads EAGVVQSPRYKIIEKKQPVAFWCNPISGHNTLYWYLQNLGQGPELLIRYENEEAVDDSQLPKDRFSAERLKGVDSTLKIQPAELGDSAVYLCASSLGQPNTEAFFGQGTRLTVV.

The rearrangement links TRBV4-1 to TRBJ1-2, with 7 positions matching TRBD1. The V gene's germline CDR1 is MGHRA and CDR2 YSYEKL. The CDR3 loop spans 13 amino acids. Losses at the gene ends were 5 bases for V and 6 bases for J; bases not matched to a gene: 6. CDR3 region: CASSADRANGYTF. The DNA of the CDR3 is TGCGCCAGCAGCGCAGACAGGGCCAATGGCTACACCTTC.

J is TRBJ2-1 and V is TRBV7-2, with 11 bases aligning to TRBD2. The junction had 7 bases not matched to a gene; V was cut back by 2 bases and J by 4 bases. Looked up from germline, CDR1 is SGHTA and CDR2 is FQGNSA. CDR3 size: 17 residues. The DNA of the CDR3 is TGTGCCAGCAGCTTACCGGGACTAGCGGATTATTACAATGAGCAGTTCTTC. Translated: CASSLPGLADYYNEQFF.